The 30 T cell receptor beta chains listed next were all sequenced from one sample in a study of identical twins. One entry per CDR3 protein results from TCRdb running MiXCR on the 5' RACE reads. Among fewer than 450,000 distinct CDR3 sequences listed, roughly 9% were seen once. Sequencing input: naive T cells sorted from blood. The receptors were sampled from a woman in her 50s in good health.

The sample holds a few counts of this clonotype. The chain recombines TRBV5-6 with TRBJ2-5; perhaps TRBD1 as D (5 bases). The germline V gene encodes CDR1 SGHDT and CDR2 YYEEEE. V was clipped by 3 bases and J by 2 bases, with 11 bases between them. This CDR3 comprises 14 residues. The CDR3 DNA follows: TGTGCCAGCAGCTCGGCTAGGGGTCAAGAGACCCAGTACTTC. Translating gives CASSSARGQETQYF.

This clonotype was seen at least ten times. The chain carries TRBV20-1 and TRBJ1-6; D remains ambiguous. The CDR3 has 14 amino acids. With 4 bases removed from V and 4 bases from J, the gap between germline ends came to 11 bases. The germline V gene has CDR1 DFQATT and CDR2 SNEGSKA (reference sequence). The CDR3 bases are TGCAGTGCTAATGAAGCTCCTTATAATTCACCCCTCCACTTT. Translation: CSANEAPYNSPLHF.

This clonotype has at least ten counts. This chain uses TRBV6-5 with TRBJ2-1; no definite D call. The CDR3 sequence is 14 residues long. In germline, CDR1 is MNHEY, CDR2 SVGAGI. The V gene lost 2 bases and the J gene lost 1 base, with 6 bases spanning the gap. The CDR3: CASSYRPSYNEQFF. DNA of the CDR3: TGTGCCAGCAGTTACAGGCCTTCCTACAATGAGCAGTTCTTC.

The CDR3 sequence is CASSQDQGGGHYEQYF. The DNA for the CDR3 is TGTGCCAGCAGCCAAGATCAAGGGGGAGGGCACTACGAGCAGTACTTC. V usage is TRBV3-1 and J usage is TRBJ2-7; perhaps TRBD2 as D (7 bases). Trimming removed 0 bases from V and 3 bases from J, with 15 bases in between. The CDR3 has 16 residues. Germline loops: CDR1 LGHDT, CDR2 YNNKEL (reference sequence).

In this sample, this clonotype turned up a few times. J is TRBJ1-3 and V is TRBV15; no reliable D call. From germline, CDR1 is LNHNV and CDR2 YYDKDF (reference sequence). Trimming took off 0 bases at V and 0 bases at J, with 6 bases between the two ends. This CDR3 contains 15 residues. In nucleotides, the CDR3 is TGTGCCACCAGCAGAGAGAGCGACTCTGGAAACACCATATATTTT. It yields the protein CATSRESDSGNTIYF.

V gene TRBV20-1 combines with J gene TRBJ2-7; a possible D gene is TRBD1 (5 bases). Germline V gene lookup returns CDR1 DFQATT and CDR2 SNEGSKA (reference sequence). Trimming pared 2 bases from V and 2 bases from J, leaving 13 bases between. There are 14 residues in the CDR3. CDR3 in DNA: TGCAGTGCTAGACCCCCTACAGGACCCTACGAGCAGTACTTC. It is translated as CSARPPTGPYEQYF.

This clonotype showed up just a few times. The J gene is TRBJ1-1, the V gene TRBV10-3; no firm D call. The CDR3 loop spans 15 amino acids. Germline V gene lookup returns CDR1 ENHRY and CDR2 SYGVKD. V lost 6 bases and J 0 bases, leaving 14 bases between the germline ends. The CDR3, as DNA: TGTGCCATCAGCTTAACACCTACCATGAACACTGAAGCTTTCTTT. It specifies CAISLTPTMNTEAFF.

This clonotype came up a few times. The rearrangement joins TRBV10-3 to TRBJ2-5; a possible D gene is TRBD1 (6 bases). V dropped 7 bases and J dropped 1 base, with 10 bases sitting between them. In germline, CDR1 is ENHRY, CDR2 SYGVKD. The CDR3 has 13 amino acids. For the CDR3, the DNA is TGTGCCATCAACTCGGACAGCCAAGAGACCCAGTACTTC. Translated, it gives CAINSDSQETQYF.

The chain employs TRBV7-9 and TRBJ2-7; no definite D call. The CDR3 extends over 13 amino acids. Trimming stripped 1 base from V and 3 bases from J, with 7 bases between. Per the germline V gene, CDR1 is SEHNR and CDR2 is FQNEAQ (reference sequence). CDR3 in amino acids: CASSLGLLYEQYF. The CDR3 DNA follows: TGTGCCAGCAGCTTAGGACTTCTCTACGAGCAGTACTTC.

There are many counts of this clonotype. V and J are TRBV27 and TRBJ2-7; D tentatively fits TRBD1 or TRBD2 (5 bases each). V was clipped by 5 bases and J by 3 bases, with 14 bases between them. This CDR3 is built from 14 residues. Per the germline V gene, CDR1 is MNHEY and CDR2 is SMNVEV (reference sequence). The CDR3 DNA reads as TGTGCCAGCAGTCTTGGGGGAGTACTCTACGAGCAGTACGTC. Its protein product is CASSLGGVLYEQYV.

This clonotype was seen repeatedly, ten times or more. This chain connects TRBV7-9 to TRBJ2-1; 7 nucleotides match TRBD1. The CDR3 sequence is 14 residues long. From germline, CDR1 is SEHNR and CDR2 FQNEAQ (reference sequence). J gave up 4 bases and V 3 bases, and 3 bases lay outside the gene matches. The CDR3 protein is CASSLQGDYNEQFF. The CDR3 nucleotides are TGTGCCAGCAGCTTGCAGGGGGATTACAATGAGCAGTTCTTC.

This clonotype was recorded a few times. The V and J genes are TRBV6-6 and TRBJ2-1; 8 bases fit TRBD2. The CDR3 covers 14 residues. CDR1 and CDR2 (germline): MNHNY, SVGAGI (reference sequence). Unmatched junction bases numbered 8, after V lost 5 bases and J lost 8 bases. The DNA for the CDR3 is TGTGCCAGCAGTGGACTAGCCAGGGGCGATGAGCAGTTCTTC. It yields the protein CASSGLARGDEQFF.

The chain couples TRBV11-3 to TRBJ2-5, with D perhaps matching TRBD1 or TRBD2 (5 bases each). Trimming removed 2 bases from V and 2 bases from J, with 24 bases in between. This CDR3 has 19 amino acids. Per the germline V gene, CDR1 is SGHNT and CDR2 is YENEEA. The CDR3 loop is CASSLYLWGSSGGQETQYF. CDR3 sequence (DNA): TGTGCCAGCAGCTTATATCTTTGGGGATCGAGTGGGGGACAAGAGACCCAGTACTTC.

As for this clonotype: The conserved phenylalanine or tryptophan is not found at the CDR3 terminus, so this likely reflects a read error. This chain joins TRBV5-1 and TRBJ1-6; 8 positions match TRBD1. This CDR3 is built from 14 residues. J lost 9 bases, V lost 4 bases, and 6 bases had no gene match. The germline V gene has CDR1 SGHRS and CDR2 YFSETQ. CDR3 loop: CASSQDRGGSPLHS. CDR3 DNA sequence: TGCGCCAGCAGCCAAGACAGGGGAGGTTCACCCCTCCACTCT.

The chain links TRBV6-5 to TRBJ2-3; TRBD1 or TRBD2 may be the D gene (5 bases each). The CDR3 is 14 residues long. V was cut by 11 bases and J by 2 bases, with 17 bases left in between. Germline V gene sequence: CDR1 MNHEY, CDR2 SVGAGI. This CDR3 is CAAQMAGTTDTQYF. CDR3 in DNA: TGTGCCGCCCAAATGGCAGGGACCACAGATACGCAGTATTTT.

This clonotype has more than one count but fewer than ten. J is TRBJ2-7 and V is TRBV11-3; D is perhaps TRBD2 (6 bases). The CDR3 loop spans 15 amino acids. Deletions cut 6 bases from V and 3 bases from J, with 18 bases between. Germline CDR1 reads SGHNT; CDR2 reads YENEEA. CDR3 in amino acids: CASSPPWGEDYEQYF. The CDR3, as DNA: TGTGCCAGCAGTCCCCCGTGGGGGGAGGACTACGAGCAGTACTTC.

J is TRBJ1-6 and V is TRBV12-3 or TRBV12-4, with D possibly TRBD1 on 6 matching bases. Trimming took off 3 bases at V and 7 bases at J, with 7 bases between the two ends. The CDR3 contains 13 residues. CDR3 nucleotide sequence: TGTGCCAGCAGTTTCCAGGGGAATTCACCCCTCCACTTT. The encoded protein is CASSFQGNSPLHF.

This clonotype has more than one count but fewer than ten. In DNA form, the CDR3 reads TGCGCCAGCAGCCAAGATCTTGGAAGTCCAACTAACGAGCAGTACGTC. Translation: CASSQDLGSPTNEQYV. This sequence joins TRBV4-1 and TRBJ2-7; D is undetermined. Germline V CDR1 and CDR2: MGHRA, YSYEKL. V dropped 0 bases and J dropped 5 bases, with 17 bases sitting between them. The CDR3 extends over 16 amino acids.

This clonotype was seen only once. The chain couples TRBV10-1 to TRBJ2-1, with a tentative D call TRBD2 (5 bases). The CDR3 extends over 12 amino acids. V gave up 2 bases and J gave up 10 bases, with 9 bases separating them. CDR1 WNHNN and CDR2 SYGVQD come from the germline V gene (reference sequence). CDR3: CASSEVEGEQFF. Here the CDR3 DNA reads TGCGCCAGCAGTGAGGTAGAGGGCGAGCAGTTCTTC.

The J gene is TRBJ1-3, the V gene TRBV6-5; 8 positions agree with TRBD1. V was clipped by 1 base and J by 3 bases; unmatched bases: 2. The CDR3 contains 15 residues. Germline V gives CDR1 MNHEY, CDR2 SVGAGI. In DNA, the CDR3 is TGTGCCAGCAGTTACTTTACAGGGGGTGGAAACACCATATATTTT. It encodes CASSYFTGGGNTIYF.

The chain uses TRBV28 and TRBJ2-7; D may be TRBD1 (5 bases). The CDR3 loop spans 12 amino acids. Trimming shortened V by 5 bases and J by 3 bases, and 8 bases separated the two germline ends. Germline-derived CDR1 and CDR2 are MDHEN and SYDVKM. DNA of the CDR3: TGTGCCAGCAGTCGACAGAGCTACGAGCAGTACGTC. Residues: CASSRQSYEQYV.

V is TRBV6-6 and J is TRBJ1-5; D is undetermined. CDR1 is MNHNY and CDR2 is SVGAGI in the germline V gene (reference sequence). Trimming shortened V by 6 bases and J by 1 base, and 7 bases separated the two germline ends. CDR3 size: 13 residues. The CDR3 nucleotides are TGTGCCAGCAGCAAAACCAGCAATCAGCCCCAGCATTTT. It encodes CASSKTSNQPQHF.

This clonotype was seen many times. V is TRBV6-4 and J is TRBJ2-1; 7 bases align to TRBD1. The germline V gene encodes CDR1 MRHNA and CDR2 SNTAGT. CDR3 length: 15 residues. Losses at the gene ends were 0 bases for V and 7 bases for J; bases not matched to a gene: 6. As DNA, the CDR3 is TGTGCCAGCAGTGACTCGAGAGGGGGCCCAAATGAGCAGTTCTTC. Translation: CASSDSRGGPNEQFF.

This chain uses TRBV5-1 with TRBJ2-3; 12 bases align to TRBD2. Germline V lookup: CDR1 SGHRS, CDR2 YFSETQ. The CDR3 has 15 amino acids. Trimming at V came to 3 bases and at J to 5 bases, leaving 4 bases not matched to a gene. The CDR3 region has the DNA TGCGCCAGCAGCTCATTACTAGCGGGGGGAGATACGCAGTATTTT. Translated, it gives CASSSLLAGGDTQYF. Combining the CDR3 with reference TRBV5-1 and TRBJ2-3 gives the whole variable domain KAGVTQTPRYLIKTRGQQVTLSCSPISGHRSVSWYQQTPGQGLQFLFEYFSETQRNKGNFPGRFSGRQFSNSRSEMNVSTLELGDSALYLCASSSLLAGGDTQYFGPGTRLTVL.

The rearrangement uses TRBV4-1 and TRBJ2-3; possibly TRBD1 or TRBD2 for D (5 bases each). Germline loops: CDR1 MGHRA, CDR2 YSYEKL. Deletions cut 0 bases from V and 1 base from J, with 11 bases between. The length of the CDR3 is 16 residues. The CDR3 reads CASSQDSLGGTDTQYF. CDR3 sequence (DNA): TGCGCCAGCAGCCAAGATTCTTTGGGGGGCACAGATACGCAGTATTTT.

This clonotype was observed at least ten times. DNA for the CDR3: TGCGCCAGCAGCCTCCTCGTGAGGGAACCATTAAATGAGCAGTTCTTC. As protein: CASSLLVREPLNEQFF. This chain joins TRBV4-1 and TRBJ2-1; D may be TRBD2 (5 bases). V was shortened by 4 bases and J by 7 bases, with 20 bases between the two germline ends. The CDR3 contains 16 residues. CDR1 is MGHRA and CDR2 is YSYEKL in the germline V gene.

This clonotype has a count of ten or more. The rearrangement joins TRBV29-1 to TRBJ2-2, with a weak D call TRBD1 (6 bases). The CDR3 consists of 14 residues. Germline V gene lookup returns CDR1 SQVTM and CDR2 ANQGSEA. The V gene lost 7 bases and the J gene lost 3 bases, with 15 bases spanning the gap. CDR3 sequence reads: CSAGPGVDTGELFF. The DNA of the CDR3 is TGCAGCGCCGGTCCAGGGGTTGACACCGGGGAGCTGTTTTTT.

This clonotype was detected a few times. J is TRBJ2-1 and V is TRBV2; D remains unclear. The germline V gene has CDR1 SNHLY and CDR2 FYNNEI. V shed 3 bases and J shed 0 bases, with 6 bases lying between them. CDR3 size: 14 residues. Here the CDR3 reads CASSEISSYNEQFF. For the CDR3, the DNA is TGTGCCAGCAGTGAGATCAGCTCCTACAATGAGCAGTTCTTC. Filled out from reference TRBV2 and TRBJ2-1, the complete variable domain reads EPEVTQTPSHQVTQMGQEVILRCVPISNHLYFYWYRQILGQKVEFLVSFYNNEISEKSEIFDDQFSVERPDGSNFTLKIRSTKLEDSAMYFCASSEISSYNEQFFGPGTRLTVL.

The rearrangement joins TRBV11-1 to TRBJ1-1; D might be TRBD1 (5 bases). The CDR3 has 14 residues. The germline gives CDR1 SGHAT, CDR2 FQDESV (reference sequence). V shed 7 bases and J shed 0 bases, with 12 bases lying between them. The CDR3 reads CASIRGGVNTEAFF. The CDR3 DNA is TGTGCCAGCATCCGAGGAGGGGTGAACACTGAAGCTTTCTTT.

This clonotype was found a few times. The chain uses TRBV5-1 and TRBJ2-3; D not resolved. CDR3 length equals 14 residues. Per germline, CDR1 SGHRS and CDR2 YFSETQ. V was clipped by 0 bases and J by 2 bases, with 7 bases between them. CDR3 nucleotides: TGCGCCAGCAGCTTGGAAGACCTCACAGATACGCAGTATTTT. Translated, it gives CASSLEDLTDTQYF.